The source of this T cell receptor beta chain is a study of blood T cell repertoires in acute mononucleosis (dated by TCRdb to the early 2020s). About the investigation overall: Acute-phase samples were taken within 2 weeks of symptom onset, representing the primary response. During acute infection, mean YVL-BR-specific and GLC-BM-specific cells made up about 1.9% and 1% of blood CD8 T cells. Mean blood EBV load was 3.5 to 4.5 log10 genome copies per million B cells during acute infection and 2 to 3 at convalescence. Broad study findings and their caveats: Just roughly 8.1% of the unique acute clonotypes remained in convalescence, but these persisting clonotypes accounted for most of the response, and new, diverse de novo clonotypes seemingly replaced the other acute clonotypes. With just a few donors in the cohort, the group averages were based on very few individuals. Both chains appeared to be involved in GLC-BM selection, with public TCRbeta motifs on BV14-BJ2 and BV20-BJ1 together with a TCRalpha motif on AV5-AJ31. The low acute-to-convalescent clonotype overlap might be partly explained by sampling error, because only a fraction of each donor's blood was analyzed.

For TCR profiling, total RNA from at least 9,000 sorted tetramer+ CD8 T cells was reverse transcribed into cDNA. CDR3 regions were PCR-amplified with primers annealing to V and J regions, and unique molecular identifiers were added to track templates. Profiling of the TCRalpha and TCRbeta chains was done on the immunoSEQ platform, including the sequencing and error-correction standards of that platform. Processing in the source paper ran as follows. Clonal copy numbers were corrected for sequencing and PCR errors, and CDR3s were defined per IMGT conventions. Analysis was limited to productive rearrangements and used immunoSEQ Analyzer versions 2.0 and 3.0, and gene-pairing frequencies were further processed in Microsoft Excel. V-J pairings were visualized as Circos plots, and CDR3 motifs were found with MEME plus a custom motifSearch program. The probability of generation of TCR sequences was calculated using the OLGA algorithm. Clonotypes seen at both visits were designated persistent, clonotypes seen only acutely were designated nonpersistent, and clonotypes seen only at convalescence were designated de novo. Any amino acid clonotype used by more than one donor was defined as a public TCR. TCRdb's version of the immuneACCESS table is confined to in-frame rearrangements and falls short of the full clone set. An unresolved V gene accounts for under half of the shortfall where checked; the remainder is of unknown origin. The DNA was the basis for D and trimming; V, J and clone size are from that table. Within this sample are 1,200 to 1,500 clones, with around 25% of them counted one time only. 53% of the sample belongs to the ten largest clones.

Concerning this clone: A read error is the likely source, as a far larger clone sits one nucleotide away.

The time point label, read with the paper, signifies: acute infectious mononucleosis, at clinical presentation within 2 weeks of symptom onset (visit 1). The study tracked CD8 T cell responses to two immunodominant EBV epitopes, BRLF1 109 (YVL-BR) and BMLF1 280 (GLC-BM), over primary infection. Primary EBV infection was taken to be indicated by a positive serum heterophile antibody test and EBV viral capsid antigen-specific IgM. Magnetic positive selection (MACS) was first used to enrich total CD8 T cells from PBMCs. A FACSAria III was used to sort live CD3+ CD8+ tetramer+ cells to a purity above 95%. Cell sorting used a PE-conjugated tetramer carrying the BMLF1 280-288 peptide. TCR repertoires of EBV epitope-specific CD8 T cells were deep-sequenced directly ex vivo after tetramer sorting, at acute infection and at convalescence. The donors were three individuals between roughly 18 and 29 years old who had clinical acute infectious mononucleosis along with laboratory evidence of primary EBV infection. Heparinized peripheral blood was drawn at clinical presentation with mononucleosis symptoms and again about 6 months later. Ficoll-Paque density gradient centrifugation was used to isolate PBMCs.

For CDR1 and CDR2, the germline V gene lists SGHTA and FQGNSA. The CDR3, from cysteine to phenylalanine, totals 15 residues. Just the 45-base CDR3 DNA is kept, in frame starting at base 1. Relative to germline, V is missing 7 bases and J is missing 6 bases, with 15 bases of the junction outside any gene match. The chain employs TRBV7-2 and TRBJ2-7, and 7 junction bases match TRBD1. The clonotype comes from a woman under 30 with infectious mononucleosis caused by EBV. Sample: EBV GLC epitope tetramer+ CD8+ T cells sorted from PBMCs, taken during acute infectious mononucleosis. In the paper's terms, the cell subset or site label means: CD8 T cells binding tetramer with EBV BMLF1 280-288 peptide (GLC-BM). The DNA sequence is TGTGCCAGCAACCTGGGACAGATGCTGCCGGGCGAGCAGTACTTC. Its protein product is CASNLGQMLPGEQYF.